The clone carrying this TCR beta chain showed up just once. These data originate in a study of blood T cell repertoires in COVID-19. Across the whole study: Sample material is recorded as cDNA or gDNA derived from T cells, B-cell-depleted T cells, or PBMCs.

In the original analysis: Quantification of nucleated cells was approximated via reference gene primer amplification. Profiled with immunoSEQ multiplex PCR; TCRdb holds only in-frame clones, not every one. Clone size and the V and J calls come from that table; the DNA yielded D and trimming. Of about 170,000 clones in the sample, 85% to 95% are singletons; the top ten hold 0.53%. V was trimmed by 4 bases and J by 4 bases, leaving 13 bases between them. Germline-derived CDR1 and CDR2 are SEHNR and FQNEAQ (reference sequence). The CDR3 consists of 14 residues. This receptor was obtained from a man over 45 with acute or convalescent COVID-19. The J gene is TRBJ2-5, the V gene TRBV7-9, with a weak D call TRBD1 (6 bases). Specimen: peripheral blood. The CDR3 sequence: CASSSSGHPETQYF. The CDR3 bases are TGTGCCAGCAGCTCGTCGGGACACCCAGAGACCCAGTACTTC.